This T cell receptor beta chain originates from a study of T cells in Graves' hyperthyroidism and ophthalmopathy. The CDR3 loop spans 15 amino acids. V was cut by 5 bases and J by 4 bases, with 15 bases left in between. Looked up from germline, CDR1 is SGHVS and CDR2 is FNYEAQ. Clinicians diagnosed patients from clinical symptoms, serum thyroxine and TRAb, thyroid ultrasound and orbital computed tomography. Preceding any ophthalmopathy symptoms, the blood sample dates from first hyperthyroidism diagnosis. TCR beta CDR3 sequences were amplified from RNA transcripts. During a first-round RT-PCR of the TCR CDR3, the HTBI primer set was used. Each CDR3 protein is one row after TCRdb ran MiXCR on the multiplex PCR reads. The sample yields 600,000 to 850,000 distinct CDR3 sequences, 18% seen once.

The chain recombines TRBV7-6 with TRBJ1-5, with no clear D. The clonotype originates from a woman in her forties or fifties with Graves' hyperthyroidism that later progressed to Graves' ophthalmopathy. The specimen was blood. The DNA of the CDR3 is TGTGCCAGCAGCCCTATGGACGGACGGAATCAGCCCCAGCATTTT. Translating it yields CASSPMDGRNQPQHF.